Shown below are 8 T cell receptor beta chains from a single sample sequenced in a study of persistence of HIV-infected CD4 T cells. These receptors' antigens are unknown. The stimulus was an HIV-1 Gag 15-mer peptide pool, 0.9 to 1 ug/peptide/mL. CD40L/CD69 double-negative CD45RO-high memory CD4+ T cells were collected. This was the immunoSEQ version 4 assay in survey mode. This table comes from immunoSEQ multiplex PCR, and its TCRdb copy is limited to in-frame clones, with some not included. This table has tens of thousands of clones, approximately 78% appearing once. Sequenced here: CD4+ T cells sorted from PBMCs after 18-hour stimulation, sampled from a patient who received antiretroviral therapy. These receptor sequences come from an adult man with HIV who was CMV-seropositive.

The chain combines TRBV27 with TRBJ2-7, with D maybe TRBD2 (6 bases). V was cut by 7 bases and J by 2 bases, with 15 bases left in between. The CDR3 is made up of 14 amino acids. Germline V gene sequence: CDR1 MNHEY, CDR2 SMNVEV (reference sequence). The CDR3 reads CASTGRRVPYEQYF. CDR3 coding DNA: TGTGCCAGCACCGGACGGAGGGTTCCCTACGAGCAGTACTTC.

This clone was detected once. The chain links TRBV29-1 to TRBJ1-2, with TRBD1 identical over 8 bases. The CDR3 sequence is 14 residues long. Germline values: CDR1 SQVTM, CDR2 ANQGSEA. Unmatched junction bases numbered 5, after V lost 0 bases and J lost 5 bases. The CDR3 region is CSVEDPRTGYGYTF. The CDR3 DNA reads as TGCAGCGTTGAAGATCCCCGGACAGGGTATGGCTACACCTTC. Combining the CDR3 with reference TRBV29-1 and TRBJ1-2 gives the whole variable domain SAVISQKPSRDICQRGTSLTIQCQVDSQVTMMFWYRQQPGQSLTLIATANQGSEATYESGFVIDKFPISRPNLTFSTLTVSNMSPEDSSIYLCSVEDPRTGYGYTFGSGTRLTVV.

The CDR3 coding sequence is TGTGCCAGCAGCTTGTGGGGGGCCGGAACCAATCAGCCCCAGCATTTT. It yields the protein CASSLWGAGTNQPQHF. This chain joins TRBV5-8 and TRBJ1-5, with TRBD1 as a possible D gene (6 bases). This CDR3 is 16 amino acids long. The V end was cut by 1 base, the J end by 3 bases, with 14 bases between. Germline loops: CDR1 SGHTS, CDR2 YDEGEE.

This sequence joins TRBV7-8 and TRBJ1-1; possible D gene TRBD1, 6 bases. CDR1 and CDR2 from the germline V gene are SGHVS and FQNEAQ. The CDR3 runs 13 residues. Trimming removed 5 bases from V and 7 bases from J, with 14 bases in between. CDR3 coding DNA: TGTGCCAGCAGCCAAGGGACACGGCGTGAAGCTTTCTTT. Amino acids: CASSQGTRREAFF. Full variable domain (outside the CDR3, taken from reference TRBV7-8 and TRBJ1-1): GAGVSQSPRYKVAKRGQDVALRCDPISGHVSLFWYQQALGQGPEFLTYFQNEAQLDKSGLPSDRFFAERPEGSVSTLKIQRTQQEDSAVYLCASSQGTRREAFFGQGTRLTVV.

The count of this clone is one. The rearrangement links TRBV5-1 to TRBJ2-1; TRBD2 matches at 9 bases. The germline V gene has CDR1 SGHRS and CDR2 YFSETQ. This CDR3 is built from 16 residues. V lost 1 base and J lost 3; bases outside the gene matches: 5. CDR3 DNA: TGCGCCAGCAGCTTGAGTAGCGGGAGTAACTACAATGAGCAGTTCTTC. Protein: CASSLSSGSNYNEQFF.

This clone was picked up one time. The CDR3 coding sequence is TGTGCCAGCAGTTACTCGGCCCGACACGCATTCCGGCATTTT. Translation gives CASSYSARHAFRHF. This sequence joins TRBV6-5 and TRBJ1-5, with D hard to call. The CDR3 spans 14 residues. V was shortened by 0 bases and J by 15 bases, with 18 bases between the two germline ends. In germline, CDR1 is MNHEY, CDR2 SVGAGI.

This clone came up a few times. The rearrangement uses TRBV5-4 and TRBJ2-2, with 9 bases aligning to TRBD1. CDR1 SGHNT and CDR2 YYREEE come from the germline V gene (reference sequence). J gave up 0 bases and V 3 bases, and 3 bases lay outside the gene matches. The length of the CDR3 is 16 residues. CDR3 region: CASSSRQGANTGELFF. The CDR3 DNA sequence: TGTGCCAGCAGCTCTAGACAGGGGGCGAACACCGGGGAGCTGTTTTTT.

The chain recombines TRBV29-1 with TRBJ2-3; weak D call: TRBD1 (8 bases). The V gene lost 6 bases and the J gene lost 0 bases, with 22 bases spanning the gap. There are 17 residues in the CDR3. Germline V gives CDR1 SQVTM, CDR2 ANQGSEA. CDR3 bases: TGCAGCGTCCCGGGGAGGGGGACAGGCTTTAGCACAGATACGCAGTATTTT. Residues: CSVPGRGTGFSTDTQYF.